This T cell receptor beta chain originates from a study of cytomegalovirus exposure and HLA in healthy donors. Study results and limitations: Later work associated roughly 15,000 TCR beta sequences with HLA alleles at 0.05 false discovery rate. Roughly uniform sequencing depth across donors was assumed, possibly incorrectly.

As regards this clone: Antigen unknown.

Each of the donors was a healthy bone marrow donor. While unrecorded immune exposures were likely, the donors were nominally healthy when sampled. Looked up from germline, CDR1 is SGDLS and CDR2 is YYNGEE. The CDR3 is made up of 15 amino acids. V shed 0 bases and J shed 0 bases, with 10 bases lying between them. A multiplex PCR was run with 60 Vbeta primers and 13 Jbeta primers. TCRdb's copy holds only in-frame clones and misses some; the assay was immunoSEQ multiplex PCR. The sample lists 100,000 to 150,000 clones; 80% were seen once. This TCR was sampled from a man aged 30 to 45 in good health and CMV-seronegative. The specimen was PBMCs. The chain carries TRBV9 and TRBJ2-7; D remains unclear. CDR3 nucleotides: TGTGCCAGCAGCGTAGGTGACTTTTCCTCCTACGAGCAGTACTTC. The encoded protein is CASSVGDFSSYEQYF.